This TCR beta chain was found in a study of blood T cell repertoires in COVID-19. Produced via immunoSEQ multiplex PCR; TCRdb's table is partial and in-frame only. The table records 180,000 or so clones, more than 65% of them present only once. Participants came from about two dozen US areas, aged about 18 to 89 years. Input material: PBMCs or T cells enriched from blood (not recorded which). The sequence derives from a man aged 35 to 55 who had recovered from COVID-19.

The CDR3 sequence: CASSLPGQGVEKLFF. The CDR3 coding sequence is TGTGCCAGCAGTTTACCGGGACAGGGGGTTGAAAAACTGTTTTTT. The V and J genes are TRBV28 and TRBJ1-4; 11 bases align to TRBD1. The CDR3 is 15 residues long. Germline CDR1 reads MDHEN; CDR2 reads SYDVKM. Trimming at V came to 2 bases and at J to 7 bases, leaving 3 bases not matched to a gene.